This TCR beta chain was sequenced for a study of T cells in Graves' hyperthyroidism and ophthalmopathy. The table lists this clonotype with many counts. RNA transcripts gave rise to amplified TCR beta CDR3 regions. The HTBI primer set was used in a first-round RT-PCR of the TCR CDR3. TCRdb analysed the multiplex PCR reads with MiXCR anew, one entry per CDR3 protein. The top ten clones hold about 7.8% of a sample with about 580,000 distinct CDR3 sequences, around 42% of them seen once. The CDR3 contains 15 residues. Germline loops: CDR1 DFQATT, CDR2 SNEGSKA (reference sequence). V was clipped by 1 base and J by 1 base, with 14 bases between them. The study excluded patients with uncontrolled infection, other autoimmune disease, pregnancy or lactation. Orbital computed tomography, thyroid ultrasound, serum thyroxine and TRAb, and clinical symptoms together informed the diagnoses.

The sequenced material came from peripheral blood or thyroid tissue (not recorded which). The chain joins TRBV20-1 to TRBJ2-7; D gene unclear. This TCR came from a woman under 30 with Graves' hyperthyroidism. CDR3 DNA sequence: TGCAGTGCTAGAGGAGGTGCGGTTAATTCCTACGAGCAGTACTTC. Protein: CSARGGAVNSYEQYF.